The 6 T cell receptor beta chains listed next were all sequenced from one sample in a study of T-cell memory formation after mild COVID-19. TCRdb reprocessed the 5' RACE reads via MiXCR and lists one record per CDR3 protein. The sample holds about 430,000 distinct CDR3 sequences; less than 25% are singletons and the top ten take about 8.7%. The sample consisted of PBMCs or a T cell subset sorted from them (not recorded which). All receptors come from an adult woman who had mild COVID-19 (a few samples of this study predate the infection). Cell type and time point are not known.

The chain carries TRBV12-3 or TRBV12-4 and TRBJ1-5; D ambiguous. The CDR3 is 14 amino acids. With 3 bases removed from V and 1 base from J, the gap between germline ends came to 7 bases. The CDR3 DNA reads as TGTGCCAGCAGTTTTATCTGGAGCAATCAGCCCCAGCATTTT. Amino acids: CASSFIWSNQPQHF.

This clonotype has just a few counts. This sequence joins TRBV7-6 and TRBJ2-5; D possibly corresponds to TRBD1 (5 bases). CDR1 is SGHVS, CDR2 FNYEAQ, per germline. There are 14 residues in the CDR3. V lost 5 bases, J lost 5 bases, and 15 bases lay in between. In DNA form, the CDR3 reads TGTGCCAGCAGCCACCGTACAGGTTTGGAGACCCAGTACTTC. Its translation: CASSHRTGLETQYF.

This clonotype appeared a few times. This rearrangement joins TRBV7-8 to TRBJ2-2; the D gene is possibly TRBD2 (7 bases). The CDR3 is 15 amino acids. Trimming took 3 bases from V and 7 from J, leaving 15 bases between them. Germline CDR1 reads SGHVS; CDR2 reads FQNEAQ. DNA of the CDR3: TGTGCCAGCAGCTTGGGGGGGGCCCACCTCGGGGAGCTGTTTTTT. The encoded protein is CASSLGGAHLGELFF.

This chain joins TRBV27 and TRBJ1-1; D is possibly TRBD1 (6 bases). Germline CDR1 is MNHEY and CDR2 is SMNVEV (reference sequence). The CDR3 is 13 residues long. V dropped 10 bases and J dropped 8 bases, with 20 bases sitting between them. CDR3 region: CANQGNIRKEAFF. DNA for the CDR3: TGTGCCAACCAGGGGAACATTAGGAAGGAAGCTTTCTTT.

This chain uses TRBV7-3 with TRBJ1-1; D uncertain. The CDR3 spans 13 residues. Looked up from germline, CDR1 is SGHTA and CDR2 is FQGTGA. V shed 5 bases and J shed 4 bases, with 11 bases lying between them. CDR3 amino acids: CASSTGLGTEAFF. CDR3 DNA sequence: TGTGCCAGCAGCACCGGACTGGGCACTGAAGCTTTCTTT.

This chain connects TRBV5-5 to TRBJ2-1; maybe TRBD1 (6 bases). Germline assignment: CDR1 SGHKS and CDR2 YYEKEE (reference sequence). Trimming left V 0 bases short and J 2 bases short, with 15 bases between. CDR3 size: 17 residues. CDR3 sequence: CASSLAGVRGTYNEQFF. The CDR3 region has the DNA TGTGCCAGCAGCTTGGCCGGGGTCAGGGGAACCTACAATGAGCAGTTCTTC. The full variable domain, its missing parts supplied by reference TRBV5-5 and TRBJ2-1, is DAGVTQSPTHLIKTRGQQVTLRCSPISGHKSVSWYQQVLGQGPQFIFQYYEKEERGRGNFPDRFSARQFPNYSSELNVNALLLGDSALYLCASSLAGVRGTYNEQFFGPGTRLTVL.